The sequence of this T cell receptor (beta chain) was determined in a study of early T cells in non-severe SARS-CoV-2 infection. TCRdb called the 5' RACE reads again in MiXCR, with one record for every CDR3 protein. The table records about 83,000 distinct CDR3 sequences, about 9.4% of them present only once. From germline, CDR1 is DFQATT and CDR2 SNEGSKA (reference sequence). The CDR3 loop spans 14 amino acids. Trimming took 4 bases from V and 2 from J, leaving 14 bases between them. The TCR was taken from an adult who was a healthcare worker with PCR-confirmed SARS-CoV-2 infection or an uninfected control (not recorded which). The chain has TRBV20-1 and TRBJ2-5; D is unclear. Sample: whole blood, taken at baseline. The chain's CDR3 is CSATLVPVQETQYF. In DNA form, the CDR3 reads TGCAGTGCTACCCTAGTTCCCGTGCAAGAGACCCAGTACTTC.